This TCR beta chain was sequenced for a study of Ad26.COV2.S vaccination and SARS-CoV-2 variants. Regarding treatment: about 20 received Ad26.COV2.S at low or high dose, single or two shots; roughly 5 received placebo; per-sample allocation not given. Sampling occurred on day 63 after the first vaccine or placebo injection. Here immunoSEQ multiplex PCR was the method, and the copy in TCRdb shows in-frame clones only, minus some. The table has approximately 300,000 clones, about 86% seen once. Germline CDR1 reads ENHRY; CDR2 reads SYGVKD. V was clipped by 6 bases and J by 6 bases; unmatched bases: 7. The CDR3 runs to 13 residues.

This chain joins TRBV10-3 and TRBJ1-2; TRBD1 matches at 7 bases. The clonotype was recovered from a person aged 18-65 years who received the Ad26.COV2.S COVID-19 vaccine or a placebo. Sequenced here: peripheral blood, sampled in a trial of Ad26.COV2.S vaccine versus placebo. Written as DNA, the CDR3 is TGTGCCATCAGCCCGACAGGGCGGGATGGCTACACCTTC. Translated: CAISPTGRDGYTF.